Sequencing of this T cell receptor (beta chain) was carried out in a study of identical twins. Study conclusions and caveats: The abundant beta clonotypes from cord blood had fewer insertions, and memory repertoires had none of this. Models underestimated out-of-frame TCR alpha sharing in monozygotic twins. Sequences that were beta out-of-frame showed weaker excess twin sharing.

In this sample, this clonotype turned up a few times. Antigen: not known. Germline lookup yields CDR1 MDHEN and CDR2 SYDVKM. V dropped 3 bases and J dropped 5; count of bases not matched to a gene: 16. The CDR3 extends over 17 amino acids. Each CDR3 protein is one row after TCRdb ran MiXCR on the 5' RACE reads. This sample has approximately 890,000 distinct CDR3 sequences, with around an eighth found just once. This sample was shared with a second study, whose subject was yellow fever vaccine responses in identical twins.

V usage is TRBV28 and J usage is TRBJ2-7, with 7 bases aligning to TRBD2. The source material was PBMCs. The sequence came from a woman aged 18-35 years in good health. The CDR3 DNA is TGTGCCAGCAGTTTGTTCGGGGGAGGGCCCGCTAGGGACGAGCAGTACTTC. It yields the protein CASSLFGGGPARDEQYF.